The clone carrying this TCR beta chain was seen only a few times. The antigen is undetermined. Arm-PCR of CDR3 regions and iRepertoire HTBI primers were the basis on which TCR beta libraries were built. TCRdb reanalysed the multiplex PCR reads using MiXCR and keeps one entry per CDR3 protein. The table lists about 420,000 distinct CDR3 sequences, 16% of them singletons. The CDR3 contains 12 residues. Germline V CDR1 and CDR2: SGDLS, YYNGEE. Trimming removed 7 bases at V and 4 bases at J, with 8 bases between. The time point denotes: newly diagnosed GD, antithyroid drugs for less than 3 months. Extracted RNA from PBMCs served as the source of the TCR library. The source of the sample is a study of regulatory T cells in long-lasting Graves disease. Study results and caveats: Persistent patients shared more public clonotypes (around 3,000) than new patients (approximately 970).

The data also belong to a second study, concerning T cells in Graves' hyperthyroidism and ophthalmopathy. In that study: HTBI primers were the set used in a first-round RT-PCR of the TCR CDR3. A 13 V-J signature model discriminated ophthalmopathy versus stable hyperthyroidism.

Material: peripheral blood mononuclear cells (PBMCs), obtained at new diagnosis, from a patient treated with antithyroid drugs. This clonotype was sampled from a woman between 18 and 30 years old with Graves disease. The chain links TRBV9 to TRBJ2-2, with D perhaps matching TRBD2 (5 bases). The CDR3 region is CASRGITGELFF. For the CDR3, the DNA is TGTGCCAGCCGGGGAATCACCGGGGAGCTGTTTTTT. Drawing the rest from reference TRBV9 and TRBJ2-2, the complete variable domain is DSGVTQTPKHLITATGQRVTLRCSPRSGDLSVYWYQQSLDQGLQFLIQYYNGEERAKGNILERFSAQQFPDLHSELNLSSLELGDSALYFCASRGITGELFFGEGSRLTVL.